This T cell receptor (beta chain) was profiled in a study of lung T cells in sarcoidosis with Löfgren's syndrome. Study-level background: Analyses focused on Löfgren's syndrome patients. Study-level results: Multiple Löfgren's syndrome patients reportedly shared TRAV12-1 and TRBV2 CDR3 motifs, suggesting public CD4+ TCRs. The most expanded V genes in Löfgren's patients were reportedly TRAV12-1 and TRBV2. TRBV2 was the preferred pairing partner of TRAV12-1, with similar CDR3s.

Germline V gene lookup returns CDR1 SEHNR and CDR2 FQNEAQ (reference sequence). V was cut by 3 bases and J by 2 bases, with 4 bases left in between. The length of the CDR3 is 13 residues. TCRdb analysed the reads with MiXCR anew, one entry per CDR3 protein. The sample shows roughly 19,000 distinct CDR3 sequences, approximately 21% of them seen only once. This clonotype occurred many times. Its antigen is unidentified. Material: CD4+ T cells from PBMCs. The sequence was obtained from a human donor with sarcoidosis (Löfgren's syndrome or another form), or a control subject (not recorded which). The rearrangement joins TRBV7-9 to TRBJ2-2; D remains unclear. Written as DNA, the CDR3 is TGTGCCAGCAGCTTCAGCAACACCGGGGAGCTGTTTTTT. Translation: CASSFSNTGELFF.